This TCR beta chain was documented in a study of blood T cells in healthy people across ages. This clonotype was seen a few times. V was pared by 4 bases and J by 3 bases, with 10 bases of the junction left unmatched. Germline V lookup: CDR1 MNHEY, CDR2 SVGAGI. This CDR3 spans 16 amino acids. Primed by a sample-barcoded 5' primer and a J-beta primer mix, a second PCR proceeded for about 7 to 12 cycles. Via MiXCR, TCRdb re-called the 5' RACE reads, giving one row per CDR3 protein. The sample lists 1.5 million to 2 million distinct CDR3 sequences, under 30% occurring once. The V call is TRBV6-5, the J call TRBJ2-7; 9 nucleotides align to TRBD1. The TCR was taken from a woman in her 30s in good health. Sample: blood. CDR3 protein: CASSFGMGQGFYEQYF. The CDR3 DNA is TGTGCCAGCAGTTTTGGGATGGGACAGGGCTTCTACGAGCAGTACTTC.